The 4 T cell receptor beta chains listed next were all sequenced from one sample in a study of identical twins. TCRdb re-analysed the 5' RACE reads in MiXCR, keeping a single row per CDR3 protein. The data show 350,000 to 600,000 distinct CDR3 sequences, approximately 14% seen once. This sample also appeared in a second study, on yellow fever vaccine responses in identical twins.

Sequencing used CD4+ T cells sorted from blood. Source of these receptors: a woman between 18 and 30 years old in good health.

This sequence joins TRBV4-3 and TRBJ2-1; TRBD2 aligns across 7 bases. Trimming took 6 bases from V and 8 from J; bases not matched to a gene: 13. The germline V gene encodes CDR1 LGHNA and CDR2 YSLEER. This CDR3 is 15 amino acids long. The CDR3 sequence is CASRTLGGSGDEQFF. Written as DNA, the CDR3 is TGCGCCAGCAGAACCCTTGGCGGGAGTGGTGATGAGCAGTTCTTC.

The genes are TRBV4-3 and TRBJ2-6; D gene ambiguous. The germline gives CDR1 LGHNA, CDR2 YSLEER. The CDR3 contains 14 residues. Trimming shortened V by 0 bases and J by 3 bases, and 3 bases separated the two germline ends. This CDR3 reads CASSQDHGANVLTF. CDR3 in DNA: TGCGCCAGCAGCCAAGATCATGGGGCCAACGTCCTGACTTTC.

This clonotype has only a few counts. The rearrangement uses TRBV2 and TRBJ2-2; D assignment may be TRBD1 or TRBD2 (5 bases each). The CDR3 length is 15 residues. The V and J ends lost 3 bases and 1 base respectively, with 9 bases between them. Germline loops: CDR1 SNHLY, CDR2 FYNNEI. CDR3 coding DNA: TGTGCCAGCAGTGAGGGGACCAAGAACACCGGGGAGCTGTTTTTT. Its protein is CASSEGTKNTGELFF.

This clonotype turned up a few times. This chain connects TRBV28 to TRBJ2-7; the D gene could be TRBD1 or TRBD2 (6 bases each). The CDR3 loop spans 14 amino acids. The V end was cut by 5 bases, the J end by 7 bases, with 18 bases between. CDR1 and CDR2 from the germline V gene are MDHEN and SYDVKM. The CDR3 protein is CASSRTGARSEQYF. DNA for the CDR3: TGTGCCAGCAGTCGGACGGGGGCGCGTTCTGAGCAGTACTTC.